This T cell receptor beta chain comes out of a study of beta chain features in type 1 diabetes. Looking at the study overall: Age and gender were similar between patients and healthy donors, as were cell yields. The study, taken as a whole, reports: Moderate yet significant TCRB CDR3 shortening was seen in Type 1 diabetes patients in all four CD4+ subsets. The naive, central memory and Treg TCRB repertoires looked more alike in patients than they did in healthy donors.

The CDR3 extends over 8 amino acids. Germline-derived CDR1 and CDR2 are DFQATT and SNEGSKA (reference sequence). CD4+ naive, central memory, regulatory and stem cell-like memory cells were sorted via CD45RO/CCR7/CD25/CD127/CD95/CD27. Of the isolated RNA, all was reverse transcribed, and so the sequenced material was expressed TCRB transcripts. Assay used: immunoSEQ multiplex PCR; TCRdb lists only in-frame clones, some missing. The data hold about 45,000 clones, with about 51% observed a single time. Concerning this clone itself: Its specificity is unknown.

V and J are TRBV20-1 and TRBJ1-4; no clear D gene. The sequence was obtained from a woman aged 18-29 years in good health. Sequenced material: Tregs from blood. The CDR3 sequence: CPIEKLFF. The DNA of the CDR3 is TGCCCCATTGAAAAACTGTTTTTT.